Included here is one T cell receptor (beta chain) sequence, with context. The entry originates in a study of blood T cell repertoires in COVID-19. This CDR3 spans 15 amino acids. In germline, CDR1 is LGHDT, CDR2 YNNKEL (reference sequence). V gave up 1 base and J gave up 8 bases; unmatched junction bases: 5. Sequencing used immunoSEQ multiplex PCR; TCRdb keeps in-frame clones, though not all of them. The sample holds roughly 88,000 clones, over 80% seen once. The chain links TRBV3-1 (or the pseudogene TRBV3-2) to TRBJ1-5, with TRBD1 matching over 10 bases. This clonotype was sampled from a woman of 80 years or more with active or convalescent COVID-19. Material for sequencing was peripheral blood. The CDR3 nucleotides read TGTGCCAGCAGCCAAGCGGGACAGGGGCCGGAGCCCCAGCATTTT. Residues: CASSQAGQGPEPQHF.